Given below is one T cell receptor (beta chain) in context. The antigen it recognizes is unknown. Base qualities are not recorded, but no much larger clone differs from it by a single base. Genomic DNA was extracted from sorted cells for sequencing of the TCRbeta CDR3 region. The immunoSEQ Assay was used for sequencing of TCRbeta CDR3 regions. What TCRdb holds here is the immuneACCESS table cut down to in-frame rearrangements. Part of the clones is not present; checked against another copy, under half of the missing clones reflect an unresolved V gene, and the others are unexplained. Recorded for this sample are 95,000 to 150,000 clones; 80% to 90% of them occurred a single time. The ten largest clones represent 0.55% of the sample. The junction shows trimming of 6 bases on V and 0 bases on J, plus 11 bases between the germline ends. CDR1 and CDR2 are read off the germline V gene (reference sequence) as MNHNY and SVGAGI. Reading from cysteine to phenylalanine, the CDR3 counts 14 amino acids. CDR3 DNA only is kept here, 42 bases in frame from base 1.

The data were taken from a study of OX40 agonist ivuxolimab in advanced cancers. For context, the study as a whole: Ivuxolimab was an agonistic, fully human IgG2 monoclonal antibody directed against OX40 (CD134), a costimulatory receptor. Of the roughly 52 patients in dose escalation, some 20 had hepatocellular carcinoma, around 15 had melanoma, 9 had renal cell carcinoma and 9 had head and neck cancer. Patients were allowed to have had prior anti-PD-1, anti-PD-L1 or anti-CTLA-4 therapy, and 30% to 50% of the dose-escalation patients had previously received checkpoint inhibitors. The dose-escalation cohort was about 83% male with a mean age of 60 years, ranging from roughly 23 to 80. Partial responses occurred in three dose-escalation patients, of whom one had hepatocellular carcinoma and two had cutaneous melanoma. Peripheral TCRbeta sequencing was intended to test whether TCR sequence diversity was altered and clonal T-cell expansion was caused by ivuxolimab. Intravenous ivuxolimab was administered to patients every 2 weeks at six dose levels: 0.01, 0.1, 0.3, 1.5, 3 and 10 mg/kg. The monotherapy dose-escalation portion (N = 52 patients) of the phase I ivuxolimab trial is reported in the paper.

The study at large found these results: At doses of 0.1 to 3.0 mg/kg, clonal expansion of both CD4+ and CD8+ blood T cells was observed from baseline to week 6. Low levels of normalized T-cell clonal expansion were also seen in some nonresponding patients. The antigen specificity of the clonally expanded peripheral T cells was not determined. After ivuxolimab, more expanded clones were found on average in CD8+ T cells than in CD4+ T cells. In partial responders in the 0.1-3.0 mg/kg groups, normalized peripheral clonal expansion was found to be among the lowest, especially among CD8+ T cells.

Patients with a history of autoimmune disease or receiving systemic immunosuppression were excluded from the trial. Peripheral blood for TCR sequencing was drawn from every dose cohort at baseline, at cycle 4 day 1 and at cycle 7 day 1. Samples were obtained from an open-label, multicenter, first-in-human phase I dose-escalation trial of ivuxolimab. Adults with locally advanced or metastatic head and neck squamous cell, hepatocellular, melanoma or renal cell carcinoma were enrolled in the trial. Before TCR sequencing, CD4+ T cells and CD8+ T cells from peripheral blood were sorted into separate populations.

The V and J segments used are TRBV6-6 and TRBJ1-1; no D gene is confidently identified. The sample in question was CD4+ or CD8+ T cells sorted from blood, obtained in a trial of the OX40 agonist ivuxolimab. This sequence originates from an adult with an advanced solid tumor such as melanoma, head and neck, liver or kidney cancer. The CDR3 reads as follows: CASSYPAMNTEAFF. The DNA reads TGTGCCAGCAGCTACCCAGCGATGAACACTGAAGCTTTCTTT.